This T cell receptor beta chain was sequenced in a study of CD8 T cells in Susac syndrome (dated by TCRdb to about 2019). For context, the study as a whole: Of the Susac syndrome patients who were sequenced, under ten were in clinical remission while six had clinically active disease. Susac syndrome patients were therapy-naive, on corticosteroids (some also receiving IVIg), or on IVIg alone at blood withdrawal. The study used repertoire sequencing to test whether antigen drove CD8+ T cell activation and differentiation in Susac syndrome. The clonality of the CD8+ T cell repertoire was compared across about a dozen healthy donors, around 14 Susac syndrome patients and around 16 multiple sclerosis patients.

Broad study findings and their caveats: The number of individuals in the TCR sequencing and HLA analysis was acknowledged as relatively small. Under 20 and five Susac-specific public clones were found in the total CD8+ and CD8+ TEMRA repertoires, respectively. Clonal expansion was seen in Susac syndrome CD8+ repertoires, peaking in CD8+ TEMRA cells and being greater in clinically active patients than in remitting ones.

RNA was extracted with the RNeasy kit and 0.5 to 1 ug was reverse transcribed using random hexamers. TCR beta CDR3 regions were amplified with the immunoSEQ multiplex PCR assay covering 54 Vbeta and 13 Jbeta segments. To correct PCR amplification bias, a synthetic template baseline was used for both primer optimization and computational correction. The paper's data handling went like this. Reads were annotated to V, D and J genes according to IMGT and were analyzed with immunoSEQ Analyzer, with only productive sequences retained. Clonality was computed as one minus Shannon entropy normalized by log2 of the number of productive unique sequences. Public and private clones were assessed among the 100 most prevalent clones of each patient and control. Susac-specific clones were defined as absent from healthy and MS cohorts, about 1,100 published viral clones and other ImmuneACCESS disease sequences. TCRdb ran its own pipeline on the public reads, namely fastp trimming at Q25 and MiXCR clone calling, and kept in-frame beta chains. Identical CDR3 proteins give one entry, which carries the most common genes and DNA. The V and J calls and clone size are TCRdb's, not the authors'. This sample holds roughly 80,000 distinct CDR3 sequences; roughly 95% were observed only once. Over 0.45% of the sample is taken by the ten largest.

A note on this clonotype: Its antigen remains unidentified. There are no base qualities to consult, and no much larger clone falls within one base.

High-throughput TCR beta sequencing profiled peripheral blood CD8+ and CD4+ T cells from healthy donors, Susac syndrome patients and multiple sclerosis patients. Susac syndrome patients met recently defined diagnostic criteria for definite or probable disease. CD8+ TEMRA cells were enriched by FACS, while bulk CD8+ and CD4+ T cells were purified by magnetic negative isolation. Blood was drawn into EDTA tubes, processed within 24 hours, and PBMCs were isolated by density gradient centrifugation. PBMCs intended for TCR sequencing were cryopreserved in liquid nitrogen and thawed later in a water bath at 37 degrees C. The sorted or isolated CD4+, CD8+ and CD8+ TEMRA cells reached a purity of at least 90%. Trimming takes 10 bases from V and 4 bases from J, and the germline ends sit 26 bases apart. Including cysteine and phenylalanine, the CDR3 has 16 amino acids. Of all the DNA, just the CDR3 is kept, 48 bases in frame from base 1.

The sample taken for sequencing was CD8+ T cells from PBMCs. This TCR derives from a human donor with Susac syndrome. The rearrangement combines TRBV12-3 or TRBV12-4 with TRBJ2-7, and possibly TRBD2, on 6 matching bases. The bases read TGTGCCACCACGACTCGCCCAGGAGGGGCCTTGTACGAGCAGTACTTC. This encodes CATTTRPGGALYEQYF.